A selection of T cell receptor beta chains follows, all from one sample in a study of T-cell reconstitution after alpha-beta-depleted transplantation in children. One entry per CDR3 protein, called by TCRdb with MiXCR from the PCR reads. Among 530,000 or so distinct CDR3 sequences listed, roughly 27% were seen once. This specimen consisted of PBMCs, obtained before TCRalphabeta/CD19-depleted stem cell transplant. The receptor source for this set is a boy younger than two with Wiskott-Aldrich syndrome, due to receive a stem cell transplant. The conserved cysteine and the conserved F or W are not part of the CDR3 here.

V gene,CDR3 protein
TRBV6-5,ASSTGSSSYNEQF
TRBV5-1,ASSLERGGADTQY
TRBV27,ASSSESGNEQF
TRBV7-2,ASSLTSGSFYEQY
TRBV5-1,ASSFIISGSGYEQY
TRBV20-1,SARGSTYNEQF
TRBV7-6,ASSPSLMTSGKNEQY
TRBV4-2,ASSQSGTGNTEAF
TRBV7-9,ASSSGTGFEQY
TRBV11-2,ASSFEDTYEQY
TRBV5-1,ASSSPGGRETQY
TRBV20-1,SARDAVNTEAF
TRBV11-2,ASSPPPGTGGVGYT
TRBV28,ASGETERLAKNIQY
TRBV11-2,ASSLDWLRGEKLF
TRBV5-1,ASSLGLAGGIYNEQF
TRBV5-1,ASGLGTGGLFETQY
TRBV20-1,SAREGNNQPQH
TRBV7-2,ASSLGGSDTDTQY
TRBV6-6,ASRRLAGGNRNTGELF
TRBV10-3,AIGTSKSSYNEQF
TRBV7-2,ASSFLNTEAF
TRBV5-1,ASSLGGLANQETQY
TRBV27,ASSFRGSLEQF
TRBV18,ASSPMGAYEQY
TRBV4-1,ASSQAETLRIEQY
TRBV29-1,SVSAGDPETQY
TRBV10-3,AISSGLAGWKEETQY
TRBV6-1,ASRSQPDQPQH
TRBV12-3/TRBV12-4,ASSLPGTKETQY
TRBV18,ASSPLAGAPGANVLT
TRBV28,ASSLSGRLAGDEQF
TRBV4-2,ASSQDRESQY
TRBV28,ASSSSGQGGETQY
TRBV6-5,ASSYSMVSTNLTGELF
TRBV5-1,ASSRTGLGEQY
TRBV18,ASSPGGGPLH
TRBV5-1,ASSLGAAEPYEQY
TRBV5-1,ASSPPDRGTTEAF
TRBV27,ASSFSDRGYNEQF
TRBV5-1,ASSPFPGQGTF
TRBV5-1,ASSLVSGYNEQF
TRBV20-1,SADDRTFAYEQY
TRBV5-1,ASSLETYEGYT
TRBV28,ASSSTLETDTQY